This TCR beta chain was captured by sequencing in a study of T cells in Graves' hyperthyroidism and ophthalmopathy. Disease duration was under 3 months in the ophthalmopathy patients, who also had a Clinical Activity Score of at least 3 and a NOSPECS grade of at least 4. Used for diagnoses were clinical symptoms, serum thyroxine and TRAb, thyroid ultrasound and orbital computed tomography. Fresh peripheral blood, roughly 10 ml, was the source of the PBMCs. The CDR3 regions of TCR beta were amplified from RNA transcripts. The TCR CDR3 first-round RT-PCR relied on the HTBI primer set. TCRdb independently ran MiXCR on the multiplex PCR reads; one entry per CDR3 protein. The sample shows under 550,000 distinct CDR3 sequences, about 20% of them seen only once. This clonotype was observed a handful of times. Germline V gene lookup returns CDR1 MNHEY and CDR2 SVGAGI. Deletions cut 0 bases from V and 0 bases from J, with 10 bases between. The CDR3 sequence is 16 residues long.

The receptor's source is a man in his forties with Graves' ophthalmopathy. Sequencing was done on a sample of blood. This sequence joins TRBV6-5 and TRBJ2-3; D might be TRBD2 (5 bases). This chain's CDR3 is CASSYSFSGSTDTQYF. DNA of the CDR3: TGTGCCAGCAGTTACTCGTTCAGCGGTAGCACAGATACGCAGTATTTT.